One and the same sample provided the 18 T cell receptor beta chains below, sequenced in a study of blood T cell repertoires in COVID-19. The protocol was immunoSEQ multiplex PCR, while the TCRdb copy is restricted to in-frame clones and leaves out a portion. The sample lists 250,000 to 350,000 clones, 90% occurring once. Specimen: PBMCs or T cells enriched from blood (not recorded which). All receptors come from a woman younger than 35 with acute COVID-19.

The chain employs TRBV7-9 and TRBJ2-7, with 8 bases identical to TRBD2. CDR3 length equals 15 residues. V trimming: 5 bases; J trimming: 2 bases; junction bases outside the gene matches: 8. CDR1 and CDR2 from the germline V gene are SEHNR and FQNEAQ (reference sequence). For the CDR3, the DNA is TGTGCCAGCAGCCCAAGCGGGAGCCCTACCTACGAGCAGTACTTC. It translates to CASSPSGSPTYEQYF.

This CDR3 is CASSVLAGGSATGELFF. The CDR3 DNA follows: TGTGCCAGCAGCGTGCTAGCGGGAGGGTCGGCCACCGGGGAGCTGTTTTTT. The V gene is TRBV9, the J gene TRBJ2-2; 12 positions agree with TRBD2. CDR1 SGDLS and CDR2 YYNGEE come from the germline V gene. The junction had 6 bases not matched to a gene; V was cut back by 2 bases and J by 4 bases. CDR3 length: 17 amino acids.

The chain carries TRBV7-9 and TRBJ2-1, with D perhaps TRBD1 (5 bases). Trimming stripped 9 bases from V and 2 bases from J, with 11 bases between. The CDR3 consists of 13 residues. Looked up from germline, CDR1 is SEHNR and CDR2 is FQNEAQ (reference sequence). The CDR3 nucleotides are TGTGCCAGTATTCTAGGGGCCTACAATGAGCAGTTCTTC. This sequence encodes CASILGAYNEQFF.

CDR3 sequence (DNA): TGTGCCAGCAGCTTTGCGACAGGGGAGGACTATGGCTACACCTTC. Amino acids: CASSFATGEDYGYTF. V is TRBV7-9 and J is TRBJ1-2; 8 bases match TRBD1. V dropped 3 bases and J dropped 3; count of bases not matched to a gene: 6. This CDR3 has 15 amino acids. Germline V gene lookup returns CDR1 SEHNR and CDR2 FQNEAQ (reference sequence).

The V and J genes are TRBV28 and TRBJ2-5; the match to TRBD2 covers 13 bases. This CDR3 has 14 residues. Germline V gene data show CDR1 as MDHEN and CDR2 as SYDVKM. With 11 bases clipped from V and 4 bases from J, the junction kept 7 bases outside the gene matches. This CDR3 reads CADGTSGIRETQYF. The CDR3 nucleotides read TGTGCCGACGGGACTAGCGGGATTAGAGAGACCCAGTACTTC. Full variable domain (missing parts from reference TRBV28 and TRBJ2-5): DVKVTQSSRYLVKRTGEKVFLECVQDMDHENMFWYRQDPGLGLRLIYFSYDVKMKEKGDIPEGYSVSREKKERFSLILESASTNQTSMYLCADGTSGIRETQYFGPGTRLLVL.

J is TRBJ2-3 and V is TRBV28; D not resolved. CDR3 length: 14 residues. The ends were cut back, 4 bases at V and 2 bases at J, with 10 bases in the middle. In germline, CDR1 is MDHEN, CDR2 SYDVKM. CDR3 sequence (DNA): TGTGCCAGCAGTTCGCCCGGAGACACAGATACGCAGTATTTT. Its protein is CASSSPGDTDTQYF.

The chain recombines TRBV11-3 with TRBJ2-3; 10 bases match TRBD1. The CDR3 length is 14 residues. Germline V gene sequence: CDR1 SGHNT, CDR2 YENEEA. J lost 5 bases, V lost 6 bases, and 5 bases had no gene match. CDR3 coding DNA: TGTGCCAGCAGATGGGACAGGGGAAGAGATACGCAGTATTTT. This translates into CASRWDRGRDTQYF.

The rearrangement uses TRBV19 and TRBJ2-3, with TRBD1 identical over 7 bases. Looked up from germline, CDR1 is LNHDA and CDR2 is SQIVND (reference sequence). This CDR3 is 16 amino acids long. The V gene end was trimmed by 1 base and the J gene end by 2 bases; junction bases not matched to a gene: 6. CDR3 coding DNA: TGTGCCAGTAGTATAGTTGGGGACAGTTTCACAGATACGCAGTATTTT. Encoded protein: CASSIVGDSFTDTQYF.

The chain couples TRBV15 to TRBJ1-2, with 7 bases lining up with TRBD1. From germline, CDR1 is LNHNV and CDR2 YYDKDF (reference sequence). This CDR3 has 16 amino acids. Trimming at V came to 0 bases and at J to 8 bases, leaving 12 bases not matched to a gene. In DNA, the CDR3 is TGTGCCACCAGCAGAGAGGTGACAGGGTCCCTACGGGGCTACACCTTC. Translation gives CATSREVTGSLRGYTF.

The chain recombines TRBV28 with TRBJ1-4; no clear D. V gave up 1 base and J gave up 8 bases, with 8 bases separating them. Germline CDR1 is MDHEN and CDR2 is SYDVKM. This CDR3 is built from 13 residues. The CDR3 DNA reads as TGTGCCAGCAGTTTATTCGAGGGAGAAAAACTGTTTTTT. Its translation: CASSLFEGEKLFF.

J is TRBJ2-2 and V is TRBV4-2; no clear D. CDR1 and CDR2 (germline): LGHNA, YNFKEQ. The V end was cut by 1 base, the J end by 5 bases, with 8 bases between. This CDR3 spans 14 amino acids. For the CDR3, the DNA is TGTGCCAGCAGCCAAGTGGCGGAAACCGGGGAGCTGTTTTTT. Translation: CASSQVAETGELFF.

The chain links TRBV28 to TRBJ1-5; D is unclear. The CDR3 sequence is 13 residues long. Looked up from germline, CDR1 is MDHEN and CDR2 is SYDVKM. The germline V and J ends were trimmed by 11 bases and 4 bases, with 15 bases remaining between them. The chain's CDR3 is CACTRERNQPQHF. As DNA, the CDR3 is TGTGCCTGTACGAGGGAGCGGAATCAGCCCCAGCATTTT.

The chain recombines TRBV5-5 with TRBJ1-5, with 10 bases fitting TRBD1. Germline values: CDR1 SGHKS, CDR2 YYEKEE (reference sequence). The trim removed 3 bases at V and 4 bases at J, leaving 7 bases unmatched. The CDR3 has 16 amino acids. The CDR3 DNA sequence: TGTGCCAGCAGCTCGGAGGACAGGGGGGGAAATCAGCCCCAGCATTTT. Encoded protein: CASSSEDRGGNQPQHF.

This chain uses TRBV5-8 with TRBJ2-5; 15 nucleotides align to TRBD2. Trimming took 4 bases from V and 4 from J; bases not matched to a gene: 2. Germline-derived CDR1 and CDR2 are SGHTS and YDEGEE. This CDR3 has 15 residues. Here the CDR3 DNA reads TGTGCCAGCAGCCCGGGACTAGCGGGAGGAGAGACCCAGTACTTC. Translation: CASSPGLAGGETQYF.

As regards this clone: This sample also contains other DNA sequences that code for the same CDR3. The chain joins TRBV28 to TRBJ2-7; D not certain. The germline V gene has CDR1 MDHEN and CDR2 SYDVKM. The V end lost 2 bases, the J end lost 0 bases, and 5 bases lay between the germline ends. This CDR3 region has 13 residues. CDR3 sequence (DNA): TGTGCCAGCAGTTTAGATAGCTCCTACGAGCAGTACTTC. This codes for CASSLDSSYEQYF.

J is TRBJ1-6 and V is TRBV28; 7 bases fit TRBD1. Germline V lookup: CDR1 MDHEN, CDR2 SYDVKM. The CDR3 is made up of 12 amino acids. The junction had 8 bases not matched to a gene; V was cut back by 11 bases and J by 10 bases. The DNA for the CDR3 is TGTGCCTGCTACAGGGGCTACTCACCCCTCCACTTT. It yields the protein CACYRGYSPLHF.

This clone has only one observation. For the CDR3, the DNA is TGTGCCAGCAGCGGGTACCGGGATGAAGCTTTCTTT. This encodes CASSGYRDEAFF. This chain joins TRBV9 and TRBJ1-1; D gene uncertain. The V gene's germline CDR1 is SGDLS and CDR2 YYNGEE. The CDR3 contains 12 residues. With 3 bases removed from V and 7 bases from J, the gap between germline ends came to 10 bases.

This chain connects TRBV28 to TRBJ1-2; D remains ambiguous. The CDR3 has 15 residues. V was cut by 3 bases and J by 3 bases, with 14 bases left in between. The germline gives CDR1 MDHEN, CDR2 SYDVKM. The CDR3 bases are TGTGCCAGCAGTTTGGGTGGGCGAAGGTACTATGGCTACACCTTC. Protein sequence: CASSLGGRRYYGYTF.